This TCR beta chain was sequenced during a study of radiotherapy plus CTLA-4 blockade in lung cancer. The protocol was immunoSEQ multiplex PCR, while the TCRdb copy is restricted to in-frame clones and leaves out a portion. Of tens of thousands of clones in the sample, around 80% are singletons; the top ten hold around 7.1%. This clone was counted only a few times. Lung cancer patients with chemo-refractory metastatic non-small-cell disease were given focal radiation plus CTLA-4 blockade with ipilimumab. Germline V gene lookup returns CDR1 MNHEY and CDR2 SVGAGI. The CDR3 is 15 residues long. V gave up 5 bases and J gave up 6 bases; unmatched junction bases: 12.

The receptor was isolated from a human donor with non-small cell lung cancer who had a complete response to radiotherapy plus ipilimumab. J is TRBJ1-1 and V is TRBV6-5, with 7 bases lining up with TRBD1. This sample comprised peripheral blood, obtained from a patient treated with radiotherapy plus ipilimumab. The CDR3, as DNA: TGTGCCAGCAGTCGACGACAGGGCGGATCCCCTGAAGCTTTCTTT. It is translated as CASSRRQGGSPEAFF.